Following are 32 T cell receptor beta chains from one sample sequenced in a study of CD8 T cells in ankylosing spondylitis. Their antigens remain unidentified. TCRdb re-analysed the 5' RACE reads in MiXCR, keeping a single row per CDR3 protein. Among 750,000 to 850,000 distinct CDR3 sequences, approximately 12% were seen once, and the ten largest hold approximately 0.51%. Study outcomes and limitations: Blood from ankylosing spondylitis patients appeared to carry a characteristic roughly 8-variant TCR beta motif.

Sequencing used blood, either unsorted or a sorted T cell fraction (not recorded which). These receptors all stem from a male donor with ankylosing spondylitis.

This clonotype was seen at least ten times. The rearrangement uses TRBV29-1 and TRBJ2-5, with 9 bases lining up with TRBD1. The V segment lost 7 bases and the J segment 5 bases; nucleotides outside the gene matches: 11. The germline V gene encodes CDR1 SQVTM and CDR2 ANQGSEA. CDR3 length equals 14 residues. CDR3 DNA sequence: TGCAGCGCGACACGGGACAGGGTGTCGGAGACCCAGTACTTC. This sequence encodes CSATRDRVSETQYF.

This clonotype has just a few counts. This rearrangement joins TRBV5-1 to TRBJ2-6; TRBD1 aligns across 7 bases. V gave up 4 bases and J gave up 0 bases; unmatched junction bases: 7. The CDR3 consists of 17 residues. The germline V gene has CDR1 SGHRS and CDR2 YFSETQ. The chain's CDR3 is CASSQDRSGSGANVLTF. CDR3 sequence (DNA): TGCGCCAGCAGCCAGGACAGGTCCGGCTCTGGGGCCAACGTCCTGACTTTC.

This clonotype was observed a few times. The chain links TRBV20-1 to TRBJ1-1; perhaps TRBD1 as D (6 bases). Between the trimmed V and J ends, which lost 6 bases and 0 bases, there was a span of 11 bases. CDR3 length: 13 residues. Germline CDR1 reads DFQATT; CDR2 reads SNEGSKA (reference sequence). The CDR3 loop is CSAGTLMNTEAFF. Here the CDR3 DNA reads TGCAGTGCCGGGACACTAATGAACACTGAAGCTTTCTTT.

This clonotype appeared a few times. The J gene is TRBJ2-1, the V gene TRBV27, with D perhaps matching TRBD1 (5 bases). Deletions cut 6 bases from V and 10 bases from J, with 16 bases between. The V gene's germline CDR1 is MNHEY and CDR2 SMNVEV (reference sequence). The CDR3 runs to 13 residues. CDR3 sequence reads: CASSYSRGQEQFF. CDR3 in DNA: TGTGCCAGCAGCTACTCTAGGGGTCAGGAGCAGTTCTTC.

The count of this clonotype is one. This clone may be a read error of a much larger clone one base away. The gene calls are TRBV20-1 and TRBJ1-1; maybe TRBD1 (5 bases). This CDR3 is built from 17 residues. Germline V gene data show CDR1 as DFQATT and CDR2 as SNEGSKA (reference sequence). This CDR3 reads CCARLFRAGRMNTEAFF. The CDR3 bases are TGCTGTGCTAGATTATTTCGGGCGGGACGCATGAACACTGAAGCTTTCTTT.

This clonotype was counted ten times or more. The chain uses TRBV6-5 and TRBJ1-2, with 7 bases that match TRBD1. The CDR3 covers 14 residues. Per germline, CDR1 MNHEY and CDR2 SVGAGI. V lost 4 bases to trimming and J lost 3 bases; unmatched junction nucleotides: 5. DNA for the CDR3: TGTGCCAGCAGTTGGGGTACAGGGGACTATGGCTACACCTTC. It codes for CASSWGTGDYGYTF.

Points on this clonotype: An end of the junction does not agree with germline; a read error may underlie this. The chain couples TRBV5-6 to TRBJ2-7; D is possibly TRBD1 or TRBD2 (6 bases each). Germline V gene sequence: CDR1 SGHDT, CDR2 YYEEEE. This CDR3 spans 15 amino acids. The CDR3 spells CASSLGAPRGGKRDF. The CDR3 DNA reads TGTGCCAGCAGCTTGGGGGCCCCCAGGGGAGGAAAGAGGGACTTC.

CDR3 residues: CSGARSTGELFF. CDR3 in DNA: TGCAGCGGAGCCAGATCTACCGGGGAGCTGTTTTTT. The chain has TRBV20-1 and TRBJ2-2; D call uncertain. This CDR3 has 12 amino acids. The germline V gene has CDR1 DFQATT and CDR2 SNEGSKA (reference sequence).

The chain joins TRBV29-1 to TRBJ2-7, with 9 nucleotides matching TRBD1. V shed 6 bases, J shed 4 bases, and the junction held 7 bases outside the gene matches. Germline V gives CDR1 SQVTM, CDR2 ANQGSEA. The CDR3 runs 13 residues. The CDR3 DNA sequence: TGCAGCGTAACGGGACAGGGTTTATACGAGCAGTACTTC. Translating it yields CSVTGQGLYEQYF.

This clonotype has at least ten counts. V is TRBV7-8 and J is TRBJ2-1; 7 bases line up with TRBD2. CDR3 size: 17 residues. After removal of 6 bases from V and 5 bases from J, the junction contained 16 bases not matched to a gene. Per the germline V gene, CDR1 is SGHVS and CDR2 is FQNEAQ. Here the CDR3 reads CASRVQGGAGVDNEQFF. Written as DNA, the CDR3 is TGTGCCAGCAGAGTCCAAGGCGGGGCGGGAGTAGACAATGAGCAGTTCTTC. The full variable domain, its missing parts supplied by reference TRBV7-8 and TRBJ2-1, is GAGVSQSPRYKVAKRGQDVALRCDPISGHVSLFWYQQALGQGPEFLTYFQNEAQLDKSGLPSDRFFAERPEGSVSTLKIQRTQQEDSAVYLCASRVQGGAGVDNEQFFGPGTRLTVL.

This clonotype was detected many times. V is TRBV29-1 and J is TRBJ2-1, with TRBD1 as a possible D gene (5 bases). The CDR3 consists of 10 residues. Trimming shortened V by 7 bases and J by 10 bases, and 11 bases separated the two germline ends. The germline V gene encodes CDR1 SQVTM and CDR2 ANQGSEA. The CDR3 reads CSGYKGEQFF. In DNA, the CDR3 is TGCAGCGGGTACAAGGGGGAGCAGTTCTTC.

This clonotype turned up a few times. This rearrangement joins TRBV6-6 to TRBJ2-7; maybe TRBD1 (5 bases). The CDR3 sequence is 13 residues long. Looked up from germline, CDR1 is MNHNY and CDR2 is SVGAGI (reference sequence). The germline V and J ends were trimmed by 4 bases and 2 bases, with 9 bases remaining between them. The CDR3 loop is CASSSGWTYEQYF. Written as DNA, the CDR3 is TGTGCCAGCAGTTCAGGGTGGACCTACGAGCAGTACTTC.

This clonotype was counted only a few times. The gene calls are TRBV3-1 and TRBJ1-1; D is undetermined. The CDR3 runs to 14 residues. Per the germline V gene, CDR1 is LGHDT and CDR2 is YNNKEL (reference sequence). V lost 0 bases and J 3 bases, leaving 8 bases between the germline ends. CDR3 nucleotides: TGTGCCAGCAGCCAAGAAATAAGGGACACTGAAGCTTTCTTT. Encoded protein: CASSQEIRDTEAFF.

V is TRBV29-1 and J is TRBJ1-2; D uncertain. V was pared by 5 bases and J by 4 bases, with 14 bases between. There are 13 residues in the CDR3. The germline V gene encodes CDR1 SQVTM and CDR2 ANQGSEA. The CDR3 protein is CSVFGATSYGYTF. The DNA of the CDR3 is TGCAGCGTTTTCGGAGCGACAAGCTATGGCTACACCTTC.

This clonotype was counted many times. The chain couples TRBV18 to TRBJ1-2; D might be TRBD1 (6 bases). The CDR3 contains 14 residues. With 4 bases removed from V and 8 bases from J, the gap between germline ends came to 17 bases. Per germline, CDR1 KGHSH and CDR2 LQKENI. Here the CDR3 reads CASSRTGKGEGYTF. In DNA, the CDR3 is TGTGCCAGCTCACGAACAGGGAAAGGCGAGGGCTACACCTTC.

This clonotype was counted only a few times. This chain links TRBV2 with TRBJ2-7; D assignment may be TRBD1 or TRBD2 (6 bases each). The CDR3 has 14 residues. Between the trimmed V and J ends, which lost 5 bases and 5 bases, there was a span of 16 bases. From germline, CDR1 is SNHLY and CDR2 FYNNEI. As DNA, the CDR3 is TGTGCCAGCAGTTTCTCGCCGGGGGCTGACGAGCAGTACTTC. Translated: CASSFSPGADEQYF. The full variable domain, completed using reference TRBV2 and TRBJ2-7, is EPEVTQTPSHQVTQMGQEVILRCVPISNHLYFYWYRQILGQKVEFLVSFYNNEISEKSEIFDDQFSVERPDGSNFTLKIRSTKLEDSAMYFCASSFSPGADEQYFGPGTRLTVT.

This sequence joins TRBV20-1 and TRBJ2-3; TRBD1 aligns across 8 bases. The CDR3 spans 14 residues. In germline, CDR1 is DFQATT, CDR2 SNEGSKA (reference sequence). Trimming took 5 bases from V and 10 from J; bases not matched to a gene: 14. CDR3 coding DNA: TGCAGTGCTCAAATAACGACAGGGGTTAACGCGCAGTATTTT. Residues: CSAQITTGVNAQYF.

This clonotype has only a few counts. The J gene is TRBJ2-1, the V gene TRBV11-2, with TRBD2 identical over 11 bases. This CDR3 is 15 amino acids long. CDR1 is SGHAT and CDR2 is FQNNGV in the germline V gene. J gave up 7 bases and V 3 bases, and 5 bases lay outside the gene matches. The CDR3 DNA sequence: TGTGCCAGCAGCTTTGGACTAGCGGGTCAGAATGAGCAGTTCTTC. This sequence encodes CASSFGLAGQNEQFF.

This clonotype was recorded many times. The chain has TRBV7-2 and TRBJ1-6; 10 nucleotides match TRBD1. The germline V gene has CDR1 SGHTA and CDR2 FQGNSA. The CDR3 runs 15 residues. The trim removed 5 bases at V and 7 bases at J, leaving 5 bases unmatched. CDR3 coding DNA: TGTGCCAGCAGCGGACAGGGGGGTCCGAATTCACCCCTCCACTTT. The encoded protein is CASSGQGGPNSPLHF.

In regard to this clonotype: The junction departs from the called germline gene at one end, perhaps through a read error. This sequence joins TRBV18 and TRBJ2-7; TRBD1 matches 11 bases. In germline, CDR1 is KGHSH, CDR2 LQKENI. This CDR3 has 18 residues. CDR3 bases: TGTGCCAGCACACCATCTATCCACCGGGACAGGGGGTCGGGAGAGCAGTACTTC. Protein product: CASTPSIHRDRGSGEQYF.

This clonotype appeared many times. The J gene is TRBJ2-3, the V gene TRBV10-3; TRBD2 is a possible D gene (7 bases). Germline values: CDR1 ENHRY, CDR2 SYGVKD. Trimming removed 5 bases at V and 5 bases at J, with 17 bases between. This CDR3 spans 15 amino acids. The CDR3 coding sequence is TGTGCCATCAGTTCGGGCGGGGGCCGAGGAGATACGCAGTATTTT. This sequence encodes CAISSGGGRGDTQYF.

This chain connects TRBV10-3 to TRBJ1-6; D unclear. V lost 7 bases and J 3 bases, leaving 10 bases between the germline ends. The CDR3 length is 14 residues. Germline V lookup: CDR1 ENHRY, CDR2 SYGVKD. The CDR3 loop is CAITPGLYNSPLHF. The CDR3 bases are TGTGCCATCACCCCCGGGCTCTATAATTCACCCCTCCACTTT.

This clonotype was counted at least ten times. The CDR3 spells CASSRQGDEQFF. In nucleotides, the CDR3 is TGTGCCAGCAGTAGGCAGGGGGATGAGCAGTTCTTC. The rearrangement uses TRBV6-6 and TRBJ2-1; TRBD1 matches 7 bases. CDR1 is MNHNY and CDR2 is SVGAGI in the germline V gene (reference sequence). The CDR3 runs 12 residues. Unmatched junction bases numbered 3, after V lost 5 bases and J lost 8 bases.

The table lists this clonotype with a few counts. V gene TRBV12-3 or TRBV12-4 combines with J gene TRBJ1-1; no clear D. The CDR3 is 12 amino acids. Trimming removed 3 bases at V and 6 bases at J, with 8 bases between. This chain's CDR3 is CASSFGVAEAFF. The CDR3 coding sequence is TGTGCCAGCAGTTTCGGTGTTGCTGAAGCTTTCTTT.

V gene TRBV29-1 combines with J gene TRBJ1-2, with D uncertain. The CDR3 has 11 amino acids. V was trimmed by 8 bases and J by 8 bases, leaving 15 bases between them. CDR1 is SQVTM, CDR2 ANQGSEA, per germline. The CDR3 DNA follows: TGCAGCATCGACCAAGGCGGCGGCTACACCTTC. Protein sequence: CSIDQGGGYTF.

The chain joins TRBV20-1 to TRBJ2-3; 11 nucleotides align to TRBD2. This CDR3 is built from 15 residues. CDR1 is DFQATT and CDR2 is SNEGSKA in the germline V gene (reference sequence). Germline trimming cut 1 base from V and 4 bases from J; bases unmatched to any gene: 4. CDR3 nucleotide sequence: TGCAGTGCTAGAGTTCCTAGCGGGGGGCCAGATACGCAGTATTTT. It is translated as CSARVPSGGPDTQYF.

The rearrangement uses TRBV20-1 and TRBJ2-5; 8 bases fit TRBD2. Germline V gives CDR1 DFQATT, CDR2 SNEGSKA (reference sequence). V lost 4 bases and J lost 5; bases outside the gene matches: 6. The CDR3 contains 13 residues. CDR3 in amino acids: CSATSGGAETQYF. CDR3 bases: TGCAGTGCTACCAGCGGGGGCGCTGAGACCCAGTACTTC.

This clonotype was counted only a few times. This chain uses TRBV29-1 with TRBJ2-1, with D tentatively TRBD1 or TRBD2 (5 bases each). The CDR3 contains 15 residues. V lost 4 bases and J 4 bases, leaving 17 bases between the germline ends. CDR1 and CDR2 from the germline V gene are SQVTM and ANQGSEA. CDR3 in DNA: TGCAGCGTTGCGTTGAGGGGTAGGGCTTACAATGAGCAGTTCTTC. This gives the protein CSVALRGRAYNEQFF.

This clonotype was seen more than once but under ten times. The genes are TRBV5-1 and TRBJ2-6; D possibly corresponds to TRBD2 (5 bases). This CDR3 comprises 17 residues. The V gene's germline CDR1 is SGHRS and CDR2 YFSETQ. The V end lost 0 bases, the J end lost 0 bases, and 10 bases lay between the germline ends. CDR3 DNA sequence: TGCGCCAGCAGCTTGGGGGCGGGCGACTCTGGGGCCAACGTCCTGACTTTC. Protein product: CASSLGAGDSGANVLTF.

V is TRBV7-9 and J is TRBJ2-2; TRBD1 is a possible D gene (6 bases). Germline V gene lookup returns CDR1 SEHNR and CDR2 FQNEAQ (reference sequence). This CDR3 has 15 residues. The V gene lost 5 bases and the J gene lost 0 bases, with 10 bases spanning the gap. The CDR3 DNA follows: TGTGCCAGCAGCCCAGGGGCGTCGAACACCGGGGAGCTGTTTTTT. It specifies CASSPGASNTGELFF.

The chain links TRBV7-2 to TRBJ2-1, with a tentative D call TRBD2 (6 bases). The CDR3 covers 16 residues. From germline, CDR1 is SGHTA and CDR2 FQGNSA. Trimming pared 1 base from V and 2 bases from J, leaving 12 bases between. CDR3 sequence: CASSLGGAGAYNEQFF. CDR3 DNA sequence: TGTGCCAGCAGCTTAGGGGGAGCGGGCGCCTACAATGAGCAGTTCTTC.

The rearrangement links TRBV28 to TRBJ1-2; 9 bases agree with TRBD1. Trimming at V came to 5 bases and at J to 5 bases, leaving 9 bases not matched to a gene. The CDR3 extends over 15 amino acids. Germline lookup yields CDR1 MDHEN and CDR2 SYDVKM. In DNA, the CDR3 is TGTGCCAGCAGTCCAATAGGGACAGGGTCTTATGGCTACACCTTC. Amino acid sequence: CASSPIGTGSYGYTF.